This T cell receptor (beta chain) originates from a study of patients and donors after allogeneic stem cell transplantation. This clonotype showed up many times. Each CDR3 protein is one row after TCRdb ran MiXCR on the RT-PCR reads. In the table there are roughly 230,000 distinct CDR3 sequences, around 14% of which are singletons. The receptor comes from a human donor who was either an allogeneic HSCT recipient or a stem cell or donor lymphocyte infusion donor (not recorded which). It is not recorded whose cells these are; they may come from a transplant donor. Sequenced sample: blood, either unsorted or a sorted T cell fraction (not recorded which).

CDR3 bases: TGTGCCAGCAGCTTGGAGCGCCTAGCGGGAAGTTTCGAGCAGTACTTC. As protein: CASSLERLAGSFEQYF. The chain joins TRBV5-6 to TRBJ2-7, with 9 positions matching TRBD2. Per germline, CDR1 SGHDT and CDR2 YYEEEE. There are 16 residues in the CDR3. The V and J ends lost 0 bases and 6 bases, in that order; junction bases with no gene match: 10.